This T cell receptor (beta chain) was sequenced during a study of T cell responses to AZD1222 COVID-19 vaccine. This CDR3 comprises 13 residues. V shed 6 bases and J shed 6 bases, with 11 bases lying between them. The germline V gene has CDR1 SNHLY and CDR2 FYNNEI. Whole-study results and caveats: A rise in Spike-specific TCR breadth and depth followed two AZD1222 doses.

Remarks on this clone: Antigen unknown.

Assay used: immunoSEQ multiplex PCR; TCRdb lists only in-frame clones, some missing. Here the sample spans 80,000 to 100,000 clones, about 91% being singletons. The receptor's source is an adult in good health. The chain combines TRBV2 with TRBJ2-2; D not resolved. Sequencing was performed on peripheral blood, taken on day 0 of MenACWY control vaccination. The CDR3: CASRQAASGELFF. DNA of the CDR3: TGTGCCAGCAGGCAGGCGGCGTCCGGGGAGCTGTTTTTT.